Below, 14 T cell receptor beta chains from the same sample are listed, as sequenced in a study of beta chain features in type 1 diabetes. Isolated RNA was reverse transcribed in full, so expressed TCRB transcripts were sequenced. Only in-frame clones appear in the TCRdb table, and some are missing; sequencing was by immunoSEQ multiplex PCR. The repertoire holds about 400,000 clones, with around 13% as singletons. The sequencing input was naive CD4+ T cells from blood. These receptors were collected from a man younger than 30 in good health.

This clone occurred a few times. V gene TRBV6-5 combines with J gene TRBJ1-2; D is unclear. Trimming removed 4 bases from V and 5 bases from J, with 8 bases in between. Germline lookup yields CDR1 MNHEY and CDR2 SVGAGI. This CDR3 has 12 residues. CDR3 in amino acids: CASSFDRYGYTF. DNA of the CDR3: TGTGCCAGCAGTTTTGATCGGTATGGCTACACCTTC.

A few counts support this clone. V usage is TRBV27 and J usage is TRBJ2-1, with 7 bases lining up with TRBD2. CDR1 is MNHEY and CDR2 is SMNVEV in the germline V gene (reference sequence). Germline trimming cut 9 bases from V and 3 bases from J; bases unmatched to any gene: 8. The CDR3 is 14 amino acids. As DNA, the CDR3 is TGTGCCAGTTCGAGCGGGACTCACTACAATGAGCAGTTCTTC. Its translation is CASSSGTHYNEQFF.

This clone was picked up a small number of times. The CDR3 protein is CASSHAPDRPNTEAFF. CDR3 bases: TGTGCCAGCAGCCATGCTCCCGACAGACCGAACACTGAAGCTTTCTTT. The chain couples TRBV4-2 to TRBJ1-1, with TRBD1 as a possible D gene (5 bases). Germline CDR1 LGHNA, CDR2 YNFKEQ. The CDR3 contains 16 residues. The ends were cut back, 3 bases at V and 1 base at J, with 15 bases in the middle.

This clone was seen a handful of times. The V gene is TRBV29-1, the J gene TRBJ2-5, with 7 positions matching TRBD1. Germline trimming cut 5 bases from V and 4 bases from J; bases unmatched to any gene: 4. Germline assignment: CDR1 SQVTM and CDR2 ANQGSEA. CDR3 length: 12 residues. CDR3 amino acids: CSVQTGPETQYF. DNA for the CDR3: TGCAGCGTTCAGACAGGGCCAGAGACCCAGTACTTC.

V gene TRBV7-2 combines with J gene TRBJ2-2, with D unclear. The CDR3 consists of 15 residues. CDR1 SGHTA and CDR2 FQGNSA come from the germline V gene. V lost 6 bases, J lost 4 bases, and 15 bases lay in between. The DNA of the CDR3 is TGTGCCAGCAGTCGAGAGGTCTCTACCACCGGGGAGCTGTTTTTT. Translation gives CASSREVSTTGELFF.

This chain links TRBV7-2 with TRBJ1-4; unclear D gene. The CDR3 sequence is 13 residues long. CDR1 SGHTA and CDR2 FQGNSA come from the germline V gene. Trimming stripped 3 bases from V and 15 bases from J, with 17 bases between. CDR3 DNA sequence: TGTGCCAGCAGCTTGGACGGACTGCTAAGTTTGTTTTTT. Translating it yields CASSLDGLLSLFF.

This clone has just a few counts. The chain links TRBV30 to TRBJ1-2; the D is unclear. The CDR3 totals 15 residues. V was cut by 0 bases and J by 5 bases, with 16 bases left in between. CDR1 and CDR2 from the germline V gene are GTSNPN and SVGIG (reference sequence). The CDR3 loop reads CAWSVLPPARYGYTF. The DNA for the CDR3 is TGTGCCTGGAGTGTACTCCCACCGGCGCGGTATGGCTACACCTTC.

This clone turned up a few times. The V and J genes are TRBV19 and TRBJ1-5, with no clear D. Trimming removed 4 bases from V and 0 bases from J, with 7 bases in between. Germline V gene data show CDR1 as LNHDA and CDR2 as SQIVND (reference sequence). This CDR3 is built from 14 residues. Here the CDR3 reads CASSTQASNQPQHF. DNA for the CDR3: TGTGCCAGTAGTACCCAGGCTAGCAATCAGCCCCAGCATTTT.

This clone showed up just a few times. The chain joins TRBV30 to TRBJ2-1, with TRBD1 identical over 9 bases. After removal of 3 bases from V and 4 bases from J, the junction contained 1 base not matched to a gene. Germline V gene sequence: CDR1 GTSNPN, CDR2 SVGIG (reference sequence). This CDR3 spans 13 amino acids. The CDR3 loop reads CAWRTGGYNEQFF. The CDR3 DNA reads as TGTGCCTGGAGGACAGGGGGATACAATGAGCAGTTCTTC.

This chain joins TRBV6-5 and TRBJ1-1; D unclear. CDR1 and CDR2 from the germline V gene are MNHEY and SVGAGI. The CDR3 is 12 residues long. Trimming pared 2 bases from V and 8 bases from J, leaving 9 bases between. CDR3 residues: CASSYPRGEAFF. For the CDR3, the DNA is TGTGCCAGCAGTTACCCCCGCGGGGAAGCTTTCTTT.

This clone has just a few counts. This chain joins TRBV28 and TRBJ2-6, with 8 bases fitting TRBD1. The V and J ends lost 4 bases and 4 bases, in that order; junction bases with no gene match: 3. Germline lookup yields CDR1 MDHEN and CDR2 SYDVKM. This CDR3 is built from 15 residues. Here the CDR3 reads CASSSTGAGANVLTF. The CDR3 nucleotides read TGTGCCAGCAGTTCGACAGGGGCGGGGGCCAACGTCCTGACTTTC.

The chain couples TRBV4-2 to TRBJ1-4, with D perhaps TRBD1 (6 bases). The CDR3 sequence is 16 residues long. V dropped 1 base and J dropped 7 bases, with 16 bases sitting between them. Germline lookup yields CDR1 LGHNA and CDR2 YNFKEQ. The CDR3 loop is CASSQVLAGEGEKLFF. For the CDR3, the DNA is TGTGCCAGCAGCCAAGTCCTGGCAGGGGAGGGTGAAAAACTGTTTTTT.

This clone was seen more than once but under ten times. CDR3 residues: CASGLPITGDTQYF. CDR3 coding DNA: TGTGCCAGCGGTCTGCCAATCACGGGAGATACGCAGTATTTT. The genes are TRBV7-2 and TRBJ2-3; D call uncertain. This CDR3 is built from 14 residues. V shed 8 bases and J shed 5 bases, with 17 bases lying between them. Germline CDR1 and CDR2: SGHTA and FQGNSA. Full variable domain (remainder filled in from reference TRBV7-2 and TRBJ2-3): GAGVSQSPSNKVTEKGKDVELRCDPISGHTALYWYRQSLGQGLEFLIYFQGNSAPDKSGLPSDRFSAERTGGSVSTLTIQRTQQEDSAVYLCASGLPITGDTQYFGPGTRLTVL.

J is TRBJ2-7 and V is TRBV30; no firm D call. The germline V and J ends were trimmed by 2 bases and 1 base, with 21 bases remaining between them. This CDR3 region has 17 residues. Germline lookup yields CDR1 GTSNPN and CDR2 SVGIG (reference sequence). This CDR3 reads CAWSKFLVHSISYEQYF. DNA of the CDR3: TGTGCCTGGAGTAAATTTCTTGTGCACTCTATTTCCTACGAGCAGTACTTC.